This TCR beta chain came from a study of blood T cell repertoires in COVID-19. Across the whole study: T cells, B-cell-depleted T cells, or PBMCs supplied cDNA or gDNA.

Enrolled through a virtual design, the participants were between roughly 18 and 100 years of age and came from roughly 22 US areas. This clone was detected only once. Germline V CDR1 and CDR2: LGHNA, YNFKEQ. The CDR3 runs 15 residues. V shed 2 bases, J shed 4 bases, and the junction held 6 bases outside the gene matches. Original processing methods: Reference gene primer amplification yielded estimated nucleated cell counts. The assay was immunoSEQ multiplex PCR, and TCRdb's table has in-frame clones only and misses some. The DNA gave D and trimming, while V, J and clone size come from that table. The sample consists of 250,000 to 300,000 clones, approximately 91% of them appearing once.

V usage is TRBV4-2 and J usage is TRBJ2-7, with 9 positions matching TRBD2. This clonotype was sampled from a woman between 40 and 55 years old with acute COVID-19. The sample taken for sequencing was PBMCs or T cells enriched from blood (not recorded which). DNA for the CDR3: TGTGCCAGCAGCCAACTGGCGGGGGGGGGATACGAGCAGTACTTC. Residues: CASSQLAGGGYEQYF.